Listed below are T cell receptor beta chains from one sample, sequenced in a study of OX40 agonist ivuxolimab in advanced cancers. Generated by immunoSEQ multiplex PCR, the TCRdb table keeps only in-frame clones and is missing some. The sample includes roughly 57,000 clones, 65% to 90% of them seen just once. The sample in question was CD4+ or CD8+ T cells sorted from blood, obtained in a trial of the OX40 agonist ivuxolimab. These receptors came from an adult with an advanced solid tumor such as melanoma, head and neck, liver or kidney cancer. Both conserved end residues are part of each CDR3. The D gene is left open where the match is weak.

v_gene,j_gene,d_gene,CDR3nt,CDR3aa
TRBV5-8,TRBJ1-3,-,TGTGCCAGCAGCCGGGGGACCTTCTCTGGAAACACCATATATTTT,CASSRGTFSGNTIYF
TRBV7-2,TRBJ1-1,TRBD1,TGTGCCAGCAGAGAGGGGACAGGGGGCGTCGCTGAAGCTTTCTTT,CASREGTGGVAEAFF
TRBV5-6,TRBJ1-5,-,TGTGCCAGCAGCTTGGGGGGGCCGGAGTATAGCAATCAGCCCCAGCATTTT,CASSLGGPEYSNQPQHF
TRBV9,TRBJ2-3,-,TGTGCCAGCAGCGTAGAGGCAGCCAGCACAGATACGCAGTATTTT,CASSVEAASTDTQYF
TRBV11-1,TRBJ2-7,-,TGTGCCAGCAGCTGGCTAACAGGGTACGAGCAGTACTTC,CASSWLTGYEQYF
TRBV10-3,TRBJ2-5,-,TGTGCCATCATGGAGGGTGGGGGGTCAGAGACCCAGTACTTC,CAIMEGGGSETQYF
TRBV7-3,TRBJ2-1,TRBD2,TGTGCCAGCAGCCTCTTTAGCGGGGGGCGTAACTCCTACAATGAGCAGTTCTTC,CASSLFSGGRNSYNEQFF
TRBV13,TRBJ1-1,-,TGTGCCAGCAGCTTAATCGGGACGCCTGAGGGAGAGACTTTCTTT,CASSLIGTPEGETFF
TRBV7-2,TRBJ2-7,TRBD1,TGTGCCAGCAGCTTAGCGGCCCGGACAGGGAATCCCTACGAGCAGTACTTC,CASSLAARTGNPYEQYF
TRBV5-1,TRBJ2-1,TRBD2,TGCGCCAGCAGCTGGGCGGGACTAGACTCCTACAATGAGCAGTTCTTC,CASSWAGLDSYNEQFF